This T cell receptor (beta chain) appears in the sequencing data of a study of OX40 agonist ivuxolimab in advanced cancers. About the study: Patients were 65% to 85% male with ages about 20 to 79, mean about 65. Study-wide findings and caveats: Mean expanded clone counts were higher in CD8+ than CD4+ T cells.

Repertoires were generated with immunoSEQ multiplex PCR, while TCRdb's copy carries only in-frame clones and drops some. The data contain more than 40,000 clones, around 77% of them singletons. Germline CDR1 and CDR2: MNHEY and SMNVEV (reference sequence). The CDR3 length is 15 residues. V lost 4 bases and J 11 bases, leaving 23 bases between the germline ends. About this clone: Its antigen remains unknown.

This chain joins TRBV27 and TRBJ1-1, with a possible D match to TRBD1 (5 bases). Here the sequenced sample was CD4+ or CD8+ T cells sorted from blood, taken in a trial of the OX40 agonist ivuxolimab. This TCR came from an adult with an advanced solid tumor such as melanoma, head and neck, liver or kidney cancer. CDR3 DNA: TGTGCCAGCAGTTACCGGGACCCGAGGACCTCGACGGCTTTCTTT. Protein sequence: CASSYRDPRTSTAFF.